These 21 T cell receptor beta chains were all obtained from the same sample, sequenced in a study of cytomegalovirus exposure and HLA in healthy donors. PCR involved 60 Vbeta and 13 Jbeta primers. Profiled with immunoSEQ multiplex PCR; TCRdb holds only in-frame clones, not every one. The top ten clones hold 3.5% to 5% of a sample with 150,000 to 200,000 clones, roughly four fifths of them seen once. Sequencing was performed on PBMCs. Receptor source: a man between 50 and 59 years old in good health and CMV-seropositive.

Comments on this clone: A junction boundary mismatches the germline segment, possibly from a read error. The chain joins TRBV28 to TRBJ1-1; D unresolved. The germline gives CDR1 MDHEN, CDR2 SYDVKM. CDR3 length equals 11 residues. The DNA of the CDR3 is TGTGCCAGCAGTTTAACCCCTGAGGCTTTCTTT. Its translation: CASSLTPEAFF.

This clone was seen only a few times. This chain connects TRBV20-1 to TRBJ2-3; 7 bases agree with TRBD2. Germline CDR1 and CDR2: DFQATT and SNEGSKA (reference sequence). Germline trimming cut 5 bases from V and 10 bases from J; bases unmatched to any gene: 6. This CDR3 contains 11 residues. This CDR3 reads CSAHGGEAQYF. The CDR3 nucleotides are TGCAGTGCTCATGGGGGGGAGGCGCAGTATTTT.

The V call is TRBV5-6, the J call TRBJ1-2, with 8 bases that match TRBD1. In germline, CDR1 is SGHDT, CDR2 YYEEEE. The V and J ends lost 2 bases and 4 bases, in that order; junction bases with no gene match: 4. CDR3 length: 14 amino acids. CDR3 nucleotides: TGTGCCAGCAGCTTCGGGACAGGCAGCTATGGCTACACCTTC. Its protein is CASSFGTGSYGYTF.

This clone was counted once. The J gene is TRBJ2-5, the V gene TRBV5-6, with TRBD1 as a possible D gene (6 bases). The J call is doubtful: the DNA matches TRBJ2-7 better. The V gene's germline CDR1 is SGHDT and CDR2 YYEEEE. CDR3 length equals 14 residues. CDR3: CASSLAGAGDEQYF. CDR3 nucleotides: TGTGCCAGCAGCTTGGCAGGGGCCGGCGACGAGCAGTACTTC.

The chain carries TRBV6-5 and TRBJ1-5; TRBD1 agrees at 8 bases. The junction had 5 bases not matched to a gene; V was cut back by 7 bases and J by 0 bases. Germline CDR1 is MNHEY and CDR2 is SVGAGI. The CDR3 has 15 residues. The CDR3 is CASNLTGGSNQPQHF. CDR3 DNA: TGTGCCAGCAACCTAACAGGGGGTAGCAATCAGCCCCAGCATTTT.

This clone appeared once. The V call is TRBV5-4, the J call TRBJ2-5, with a tentative D call TRBD2 (6 bases). CDR1 SGHNT and CDR2 YYREEE come from the germline V gene (reference sequence). V dropped 4 bases and J dropped 3 bases, with 16 bases sitting between them. CDR3 length: 15 amino acids. The CDR3 here is CASSAGRSLEETQYF. CDR3 DNA: TGTGCCAGCAGCGCGGGGCGGAGCCTAGAAGAGACCCAGTACTTC.

The chain is built from TRBV7-2 and TRBJ1-5, with D possibly being TRBD1 (5 bases). The CDR3 loop spans 16 amino acids. The germline V gene has CDR1 SGHTA and CDR2 FQGNSA. V lost 2 bases, J lost 2 bases, and 13 bases lay in between. CDR3 loop: CASSLLPRAGNQPQHF. The CDR3 DNA sequence: TGTGCCAGCAGCTTATTACCCAGGGCTGGCAATCAGCCCCAGCATTTT.

The J gene is TRBJ1-4, the V gene TRBV28; 7 nucleotides align to TRBD1. Germline CDR1 MDHEN, CDR2 SYDVKM. Trimming at V came to 6 bases and at J to 7 bases, leaving 11 bases not matched to a gene. The CDR3 has 15 amino acids. CDR3 nucleotide sequence: TGTGCCAGCAGAGCCCGTGAGGGGGCGGGTGAAAAACTGTTTTTT. Translated, it gives CASRAREGAGEKLFF.

The rearrangement joins TRBV5-8 to TRBJ2-7; a weak D match, TRBD1 (6 bases). The V gene's germline CDR1 is SGHTS and CDR2 YDEGEE. V was clipped by 0 bases and J by 2 bases, with 15 bases between them. The CDR3 totals 16 residues. The CDR3 spells CASSLGLDRRTYEQYF. The DNA for the CDR3 is TGTGCCAGCAGCTTGGGGTTGGACAGACGGACCTACGAGCAGTACTTC.

The rearrangement uses TRBV28 and TRBJ1-2; D is possibly TRBD1 (5 bases). The V gene lost 2 bases and the J gene lost 8 bases, with 12 bases spanning the gap. The germline V gene encodes CDR1 MDHEN and CDR2 SYDVKM. This CDR3 has 13 amino acids. CDR3 residues: CASSLGQGDGYTF. DNA of the CDR3: TGTGCCAGCAGTTTAGGGCAGGGTGACGGCTACACCTTC.

This clone was recorded once. The chain couples TRBV9 to TRBJ2-1; 10 bases match TRBD2. This CDR3 is 18 amino acids long. Looked up from germline, CDR1 is SGDLS and CDR2 is YYNGEE. The trim removed 1 base at V and 0 bases at J, leaving 7 bases unmatched. CDR3 bases: TGTGCCAGCAGCGTATCCCTTAGCGGGGGGAGCTCCTACAATGAGCAGTTCTTC. This translates into CASSVSLSGGSSYNEQFF. Supplemented by reference TRBV9 and TRBJ2-1, the full variable domain reads DSGVTQTPKHLITATGQRVTLRCSPRSGDLSVYWYQQSLDQGLQFLIQYYNGEERAKGNILERFSAQQFPDLHSELNLSSLELGDSALYFCASSVSLSGGSSYNEQFFGPGTRLTVL.

The chain is built from TRBV6-6 and TRBJ2-3; D is uncertain. The CDR3 has 14 residues. CDR1 and CDR2 (germline): MNHNY, SVGAGI (reference sequence). V lost 4 bases, J lost 0 bases, and 8 bases lay in between. CDR3 sequence: CASSFGQSTDTQYF. The CDR3 bases are TGTGCCAGCAGTTTTGGGCAGAGCACAGATACGCAGTATTTT.

The rearrangement joins TRBV7-3 to TRBJ2-1, with a possible D match to TRBD2 (6 bases). CDR3 length: 15 residues. Germline CDR1 SGHTA, CDR2 FQGTGA. Trimming left V 5 bases short and J 6 bases short, with 17 bases between. The CDR3 loop is CASSALATTPNEQFF. CDR3 nucleotide sequence: TGTGCCAGCAGCGCACTAGCAACGACGCCCAATGAGCAGTTCTTC.

The gene calls are TRBV4-1 and TRBJ2-5; maybe TRBD1 (5 bases). This CDR3 comprises 14 residues. Trimming shortened V by 0 bases and J by 7 bases, and 12 bases separated the two germline ends. Germline V gives CDR1 MGHRA, CDR2 YSYEKL. Written as DNA, the CDR3 is TGCGCCAGCAGCCAAGATCGTAGGGGCGCGACCCAGTACTTC. Amino acids: CASSQDRRGATQYF.

The chain links TRBV5-4 to TRBJ2-2; no clear D. Germline CDR1 is SGHNT and CDR2 is YYREEE (reference sequence). CDR3 length: 12 residues. Trimming left V 0 bases short and J 7 bases short, with 4 bases between. CDR3 loop: CASSLVGGELFF. The CDR3 nucleotides read TGTGCCAGCAGCTTGGTCGGCGGGGAGCTGTTTTTT.

This clone appeared a few times. The J gene is TRBJ2-1, the V gene TRBV15, with a tentative D call TRBD1 (7 bases). This CDR3 is 15 amino acids long. CDR1 is LNHNV and CDR2 is YYDKDF in the germline V gene (reference sequence). V was clipped by 3 bases and J by 2 bases, with 11 bases between them. The CDR3 nucleotides are TGTGCCACCAGCAGTGGCAGGGGGGCCTACAATGAGCAGTTCTTC. It is translated as CATSSGRGAYNEQFF.

The rearrangement uses TRBV6-1 and TRBJ1-6, with 11 bases that match TRBD1. Germline trimming cut 6 bases from V and 8 bases from J; bases unmatched to any gene: 6. CDR3 size: 15 residues. In germline, CDR1 is MNHNS, CDR2 SASEGT. In DNA, the CDR3 is TGTGCCAGCAGGGCGGGACAGGGGGGTTATTCACCCCTCCACTTT. Translation gives CASRAGQGGYSPLHF.

This clone was counted a few times. The J gene is TRBJ2-3, the V gene TRBV4-1, with D perhaps TRBD2 (6 bases). From germline, CDR1 is MGHRA and CDR2 YSYEKL. There are 15 residues in the CDR3. Deletions cut 1 base from V and 2 bases from J, with 10 bases between. In DNA, the CDR3 is TGCGCCAGCAGCCAAGCCGGGGGAGCCACAGATACGCAGTATTTT. Translating it yields CASSQAGGATDTQYF.

The V and J genes are TRBV6-1 and TRBJ2-1, with a tentative D call TRBD1 (6 bases). Trimming removed 6 bases at V and 5 bases at J, with 14 bases between. Germline V gene lookup returns CDR1 MNHNS and CDR2 SASEGT. This CDR3 is built from 14 residues. CDR3 amino acids: CASSPLQGDNEQFF. The CDR3 DNA reads TGTGCCAGCAGCCCCCTACAGGGAGACAATGAGCAGTTCTTC.

This clone occurred a few times. V and J are TRBV6-1 and TRBJ1-1; D might be TRBD1 (5 bases). Germline CDR1 and CDR2: MNHNS and SASEGT. The CDR3 has 15 residues. V was clipped by 4 bases and J by 1 base, with 13 bases between them. The CDR3 loop reads CASSAWGVGNTEAFF. The CDR3 bases are TGTGCCAGCAGTGCGTGGGGGGTCGGGAACACTGAAGCTTTCTTT.

This chain links TRBV18 with TRBJ2-3, with 7 bases identical to TRBD1. The CDR3 loop spans 15 amino acids. Unmatched junction bases numbered 3, after V lost 2 bases and J lost 1 base. From germline, CDR1 is KGHSH and CDR2 LQKENI. The CDR3 region has the DNA TGTGCCAGCTCACCATCCGGACAGGGCACAGATACGCAGTATTTT. Translating gives CASSPSGQGTDTQYF.